What follows are 28 T cell receptor beta chains derived from one specimen sequenced in a study of blood T cell repertoires in COVID-19. The data were produced by immunoSEQ multiplex PCR, yet TCRdb's version contains in-frame clones alone and is incomplete. Among a few hundred thousand clones, around 84% were seen once, and the ten largest hold less than 3.5%. Sample: peripheral blood. Receptor source: a woman aged 18-35 years with acute or convalescent COVID-19.

The chain uses TRBV15 and TRBJ2-5; D might be TRBD1 (6 bases). The CDR3 is 16 amino acids. CDR1 and CDR2 from the germline V gene are LNHNV and YYDKDF (reference sequence). With 3 bases removed from V and 0 bases from J, the gap between germline ends came to 14 bases. Written as DNA, the CDR3 is TGTGCCACCAGCAGTTTTAAAACAGGGCACCAAGAGACCCAGTACTTC. Translation gives CATSSFKTGHQETQYF.

This clone was counted only a few times. The chain combines TRBV10-2 with TRBJ2-7; 8 bases agree with TRBD2. The CDR3 spans 13 residues. J was trimmed by 6 bases and V by 2 bases; bases with no gene match: 3. Germline V CDR1 and CDR2: WSHSY, SAAADI. CDR3 bases: TGCGCCAGCAGTGAGGCGGGAGGTAGCGAGCAGTACTTC. Translation gives CASSEAGGSEQYF.

The CDR3 reads CASSMGTAYNEQFF. The CDR3 nucleotides read TGTGCCAGTAGTATGGGGACAGCGTACAATGAGCAGTTCTTC. This chain links TRBV19 with TRBJ2-1, with 7 bases fitting TRBD1. V dropped 3 bases and J dropped 4; count of bases not matched to a gene: 3. Germline V CDR1 and CDR2: LNHDA, SQIVND (reference sequence). CDR3 length: 14 amino acids.

This clone was detected only once. V gene TRBV6-6 combines with J gene TRBJ2-7; 11 bases align to TRBD2. CDR3 size: 16 residues. With 5 bases clipped from V and 6 bases from J, the junction kept 12 bases outside the gene matches. The V gene's germline CDR1 is MNHNY and CDR2 SVGAGI (reference sequence). The CDR3 region is CASSGHSGRAASEQYF. In nucleotides, the CDR3 is TGTGCCAGCAGTGGACATAGCGGGAGGGCCGCAAGCGAGCAGTACTTC.

The chain recombines TRBV7-2 with TRBJ2-5; D is perhaps TRBD1 (5 bases). The CDR3 is 16 amino acids. Deletions cut 2 bases from V and 2 bases from J, with 15 bases between. The germline gives CDR1 SGHTA, CDR2 FQGNSA. The CDR3 sequence: CASSLNGAALQETQYF. DNA for the CDR3: TGTGCCAGCAGCTTAAATGGGGCGGCCCTGCAAGAGACCCAGTACTTC.

The chain carries TRBV6-4 and TRBJ2-3, with D possibly matching TRBD2 (6 bases). CDR1 MRHNA and CDR2 SNTAGT come from the germline V gene. V lost 2 bases and J lost 2, with 11 bases in between. The CDR3 loop spans 15 amino acids. The CDR3 loop reads CASSDEGLVTDTQYF. CDR3 DNA sequence: TGTGCCAGCAGTGACGAGGGACTGGTCACAGATACGCAGTATTTT.

The gene calls are TRBV6-8 and TRBJ2-7; the D gene is possibly TRBD2 (7 bases). V lost 7 bases, J lost 2 bases, and 21 bases lay in between. The CDR3 has 16 residues. The V gene's germline CDR1 is MNHGY and CDR2 SAAAGT. In nucleotides, the CDR3 is TGTGCCAGCACCCTGGCTGGGAGGGGGTCCACCTACGAGCAGTACTTC. Protein sequence: CASTLAGRGSTYEQYF.

This clone was counted once. V is TRBV7-2 and J is TRBJ1-2, with D maybe TRBD1 (5 bases). The CDR3 is 14 residues long. V was shortened by 2 bases and J by 1 base, with 8 bases between the two germline ends. CDR1 SGHTA and CDR2 FQGNSA come from the germline V gene. This CDR3 is CASSLTQGNYGYTF. DNA of the CDR3: TGTGCCAGCAGCTTAACCCAGGGTAACTATGGCTACACCTTC.

This chain uses TRBV11-3 with TRBJ2-6; D is possibly TRBD1 (5 bases). V lost 5 bases and J 1 base, leaving 6 bases between the germline ends. CDR3 length: 14 amino acids. In germline, CDR1 is SGHNT, CDR2 YENEEA. The CDR3 bases are TGTGCCAGCAGCAGGGGTTCTGGGGCCAACGTCCTGACTTTC. Translation: CASSRGSGANVLTF.

This sequence joins TRBV28 and TRBJ1-1; tentatively, D is TRBD1 (5 bases). CDR1 and CDR2 (germline): MDHEN, SYDVKM. V lost 2 bases and J 0 bases, leaving 13 bases between the germline ends. The CDR3 spans 16 residues. CDR3 coding DNA: TGTGCCAGCAGTTTAAGCTCAGGGCGAATGAACACTGAAGCTTTCTTT. Amino acids: CASSLSSGRMNTEAFF.

The rearrangement links TRBV7-2 to TRBJ2-7, with a weak D call TRBD2 (6 bases). Germline CDR1 SGHTA, CDR2 FQGNSA. The CDR3 is 15 amino acids. The V end lost 5 bases, the J end lost 2 bases, and 16 bases lay between the germline ends. This chain's CDR3 is CASSPWRGLPYEQYF. The CDR3 region has the DNA TGTGCCAGCAGCCCGTGGCGGGGCTTGCCCTACGAGCAGTACTTC.

This clone has just one count. This chain links TRBV24-1 with TRBJ2-7; D is possibly TRBD2 (6 bases). CDR1 is KGHDR, CDR2 SFDVKD, per germline. This CDR3 is built from 15 residues. The DNA for the CDR3 is TGTCCTCGGAGGGCTGGGACCCGCGGTTCTCACGAGCAGTACTTC. Translating it yields CPRRAGTRGSHEQYF.

The chain uses TRBV19 and TRBJ1-4, with 8 bases lining up with TRBD1. The CDR3 extends over 15 amino acids. V trimming: 6 bases; J trimming: 8 bases; junction bases outside the gene matches: 11. CDR1 is LNHDA and CDR2 is SQIVND in the germline V gene (reference sequence). The CDR3, as DNA: TGTGCCAGTAGCACATGGACAGGGAGGAGAGAAAAACTGTTTTTT. Translating it yields CASSTWTGRREKLFF.

The gene calls are TRBV5-1 and TRBJ2-7, with a tentative D call TRBD2 (6 bases). Germline V CDR1 and CDR2: SGHRS, YFSETQ. The CDR3 is 11 residues long. V lost 5 bases and J lost 4, with 7 bases in between. CDR3 amino acids: CASSGGYEQYF. The CDR3 nucleotides are TGCGCCAGCAGTGGGGGGTACGAGCAGTACTTC. Based on the CDR3 plus reference TRBV5-1 and TRBJ2-7, the full variable domain is KAGVTQTPRYLIKTRGQQVTLSCSPISGHRSVSWYQQTPGQGLQFLFEYFSETQRNKGNFPGRFSGRQFSNSRSEMNVSTLELGDSALYLCASSGGYEQYFGPGTRLTVT.

The chain recombines TRBV7-2 with TRBJ2-7; TRBD1 agrees at 10 bases. The CDR3 has 15 amino acids. The germline gives CDR1 SGHTA, CDR2 FQGNSA. V lost 3 bases and J lost 0; bases outside the gene matches: 2. The CDR3 reads CASSLGQGTSYEQYF. CDR3 bases: TGTGCCAGCAGCTTGGGACAGGGGACCTCCTACGAGCAGTACTTC.

The rearrangement links TRBV6-1 to TRBJ1-1; D is possibly TRBD1 (5 bases). This CDR3 contains 14 residues. Germline CDR1 and CDR2: MNHNS and SASEGT. Between the trimmed V and J ends, which lost 3 bases and 4 bases, there was a span of 12 bases. CDR3 in amino acids: CASSDRALLTEAFF. Here the CDR3 DNA reads TGTGCCAGCAGTGACAGGGCGCTTCTCACTGAAGCTTTCTTT.

This clone occurred a few times. This sequence joins TRBV9 and TRBJ2-2, with D possibly matching TRBD1 (6 bases). Looked up from germline, CDR1 is SGDLS and CDR2 is YYNGEE. V was trimmed by 5 bases and J by 2 bases, leaving 7 bases between them. The CDR3 is 13 residues long. The CDR3 bases are TGTGCCAGCAGGGGGGCCAACACCGGGGAGCTGTTTTTT. This encodes CASRGANTGELFF.

The V gene is TRBV6-2 or TRBV6-3, the J gene TRBJ2-3; 9 positions match TRBD2. CDR1 is MNHEY and CDR2 is SVGEGT in the germline V gene. Trimming at V came to 2 bases and at J to 4 bases, leaving 4 bases not matched to a gene. This CDR3 is built from 15 residues. The CDR3 sequence is CASSYVTSGADTQYF. The CDR3 nucleotides are TGTGCCAGCAGTTACGTGACTAGCGGCGCAGATACGCAGTATTTT.

This rearrangement joins TRBV27 to TRBJ2-5; the D is unclear. Per germline, CDR1 MNHEY and CDR2 SMNVEV (reference sequence). V was pared by 0 bases and J by 1 base, with 9 bases between. The CDR3 has 15 amino acids. The CDR3 loop is CASSLSPVLQETQYF. For the CDR3, the DNA is TGTGCCAGCAGTTTATCCCCGGTCCTCCAAGAGACCCAGTACTTC.

V is TRBV10-3 and J is TRBJ2-3, with 7 bases fitting TRBD2. V gave up 5 bases and J gave up 0 bases; unmatched junction bases: 8. Germline CDR1 is ENHRY and CDR2 is SYGVKD. The CDR3 has 16 amino acids. The CDR3 is CAISPGTTSSTDTQYF. CDR3 coding DNA: TGTGCCATCAGTCCTGGGACTACATCTAGCACAGATACGCAGTATTTT.

The rearrangement links TRBV3-1 (or the pseudogene TRBV3-2) to TRBJ1-3; D unresolved. V shed 0 bases and J shed 7 bases, with 7 bases lying between them. CDR1 and CDR2 from the germline V gene are LGHDT and YNNKEL (reference sequence). The CDR3 contains 13 residues. CDR3 nucleotides: TGTGCCAGCAGCCAAGAGGCGGGGAACACCATATATTTT. Its translation: CASSQEAGNTIYF.

This clone was seen just once. This rearrangement joins TRBV6-4 to TRBJ2-5; 8 bases agree with TRBD2. The CDR3 spans 18 residues. J was trimmed by 0 bases and V by 0 bases; bases with no gene match: 9. The germline V gene encodes CDR1 MRHNA and CDR2 SNTAGT. CDR3 coding DNA: TGTGCCAGCAGTGACTCGAAAGCTAGCGGGCCGAACCAAGAGACCCAGTACTTC. Translated: CASSDSKASGPNQETQYF.

The J gene is TRBJ1-5, the V gene TRBV12-3 or TRBV12-4; D uncertain. V dropped 3 bases and J dropped 4 bases, with 7 bases sitting between them. The CDR3 consists of 13 residues. The CDR3 reads CASSFGLNQPQHF. The CDR3 DNA follows: TGTGCCAGCAGTTTTGGGCTGAATCAGCCCCAGCATTTT.

V and J are TRBV29-1 and TRBJ2-6; no clear D gene. V shed 6 bases and J shed 0 bases, with 12 bases lying between them. The CDR3 has 15 residues. From germline, CDR1 is SQVTM and CDR2 ANQGSEA. The CDR3 DNA follows: TGCAGCGTACTGACTGGTGCCTCTGGGGCCAACGTCCTGACTTTC. Translation gives CSVLTGASGANVLTF.

V is TRBV18 and J is TRBJ2-1; the D is unclear. The CDR3 has 15 residues. Trimming stripped 4 bases from V and 0 bases from J, with 10 bases between. Germline CDR1 is KGHSH and CDR2 is LQKENI. For the CDR3, the DNA is TGTGCCAGCTCACTCCAGAGGAGCTCCTACAATGAGCAGTTCTTC. Protein sequence: CASSLQRSSYNEQFF.

The chain carries TRBV4-3 and TRBJ2-7, with D possibly being TRBD2 (6 bases). Per the germline V gene, CDR1 is LGHNA and CDR2 is YSLEER. The CDR3 length is 16 residues. The V gene lost 0 bases and the J gene lost 3 bases, with 15 bases spanning the gap. CDR3: CASSQDYGGLGYEQYF. The CDR3, as DNA: TGCGCCAGCAGCCAAGATTATGGGGGGTTAGGCTACGAGCAGTACTTC.

The DNA of the CDR3 is TGTGCCAGCAGACATGGAGGAACTGGACAGGCCTACACCGATGGCTACACCTTC. This gives the protein CASRHGGTGQAYTDGYTF. V and J are TRBV28 and TRBJ1-2; TRBD1 aligns across 7 bases. The V gene's germline CDR1 is MDHEN and CDR2 SYDVKM. This CDR3 has 18 residues. V lost 6 bases, J lost 6 bases, and 22 bases stayed unmatched.

This chain connects TRBV3-1 (or the pseudogene TRBV3-2) to TRBJ2-3, with 12 bases that match TRBD2. V shed 4 bases, J shed 5 bases, and the junction held 13 bases outside the gene matches. Looked up from germline, CDR1 is LGHDT and CDR2 is YNNKEL (reference sequence). The CDR3 loop spans 18 amino acids. CDR3 protein: CASSPASGLAGWLDTQYF. The CDR3 DNA reads as TGTGCCAGCAGCCCCGCCTCGGGACTAGCGGGCTGGTTAGATACGCAGTATTTT.